One and the same sample provided the 20 T cell receptor beta chains below, sequenced in a study of blood T cell repertoires in COVID-19. The assay was immunoSEQ multiplex PCR, and TCRdb's table has in-frame clones only and misses some. The sample lists some 50,000 clones; around 87% were seen once. Sequencing was performed on peripheral blood. These receptor sequences come from a middle-aged man with active COVID-19.

In the case of this clone: The junction shows a germline mismatch at one end, possibly a read error. The chain carries TRBV7-9 and TRBJ2-7, with TRBD1 identical over 9 bases. Germline V CDR1 and CDR2: SEHNR, FQNEAQ (reference sequence). The CDR3 length is 17 residues. The chain's CDR3 is CASSLKTIGTGHSVKDF. The DNA of the CDR3 is TGTGCCAGCAGCTTAAAAACTATAGGGACAGGGCATTCGGTAAAGGACTTC. Looking up the rest from reference TRBV7-9 and TRBJ2-7 gives the full variable domain: DTGVSQNPRHKITKRGQNVTFRCDPISEHNRLYWYRQTLGQGPEFLTYFQNEAQLEKSRLLSDRFSAERPKGSFSTLEIQRTEQGDSAMYLCASSLKTIGTGHSVKDFGPGTRLTVT.

This sequence joins TRBV19 and TRBJ2-7; the D gene is possibly TRBD1 (6 bases). Germline lookup yields CDR1 LNHDA and CDR2 SQIVND (reference sequence). The V gene lost 5 bases and the J gene lost 1 base, with 12 bases spanning the gap. The CDR3 is 14 residues long. The CDR3 here is CASSGGYRSYEQYF. CDR3 nucleotides: TGTGCCAGTAGTGGGGGCTACAGGTCCTACGAGCAGTACTTC.

This chain uses TRBV4-1 with TRBJ2-7; 12 bases are a match to TRBD2. Germline lookup yields CDR1 MGHRA and CDR2 YSYEKL. The CDR3 covers 18 residues. The trim removed 1 base at V and 0 bases at J, leaving 7 bases unmatched. CDR3 region: CASSQVGLAGPSSYEQYF. CDR3 bases: TGCGCCAGCAGCCAAGTCGGACTAGCGGGACCGAGCTCCTACGAGCAGTACTTC.

Regarding this clone: One end of the junction fails to match germline, which may point to a read error. The chain uses TRBV29-1 and TRBJ2-1, with 7 bases matching TRBD2. The CDR3 length is 10 residues. The germline V gene encodes CDR1 SQVTM and CDR2 ANQGSEA. CDR3 nucleotides: TGCAGCGCCCAGCATAGCGGGCGTCTCTTC. This gives the protein CSAQHSGRLF.

The chain links TRBV2 to TRBJ2-5, with unresolved D. The CDR3 runs 15 residues. Between the trimmed V and J ends, which lost 2 bases and 5 bases, there was a span of 15 bases. CDR1 is SNHLY, CDR2 FYNNEI, per germline. The CDR3 coding sequence is TGTGCCAGCAGTGAACGAGACTCTCCTTGGGAGACCCAGTACTTC. This sequence encodes CASSERDSPWETQYF.

J is TRBJ2-1 and V is TRBV18; D not resolved. The CDR3 consists of 16 residues. CDR1 is KGHSH, CDR2 LQKENI, per germline. The V and J ends lost 3 bases and 2 bases respectively, with 14 bases between them. The CDR3 bases are TGTGCCAGCTCACCGTTGGTGAGAGGAGCCTACAATGAGCAGTTCTTC. This encodes CASSPLVRGAYNEQFF. The full variable domain, with the rest looked up from reference TRBV18 and TRBJ2-1, is NAGVMQNPRHLVRRRGQEARLRCSPMKGHSHVYWYRQLPEEGLKFMVYLQKENIIDESGMPKERFSAEFPKEGPSILRIQQVVRGDSAAYFCASSPLVRGAYNEQFFGPGTRLTVL.

As DNA, the CDR3 is TGTGCCAGCAGTGCAGAGCGGGAGTTCTACAATGAGCAGTTCTTC. This sequence encodes CASSAEREFYNEQFF. The J gene is TRBJ2-1, the V gene TRBV2; 8 bases match TRBD2. The CDR3 covers 15 residues. With V trimmed by 4 bases and J by 3 bases, 5 bases remained unmatched. Germline V gives CDR1 SNHLY, CDR2 FYNNEI.

The chain links TRBV19 to TRBJ1-6, with D possibly matching TRBD1 (5 bases). The CDR3 loop spans 15 amino acids. CDR1 is LNHDA, CDR2 SQIVND, per germline (reference sequence). V lost 3 bases to trimming and J lost 3 bases, with 9 bases between them. CDR3 residues: CASSMKDSYNSPLHF. CDR3 sequence (DNA): TGTGCCAGTAGTATGAAAGACAGCTATAATTCACCCCTCCACTTT.

J is TRBJ1-4 and V is TRBV4-1; D gene ambiguous. V lost 3 bases to trimming and J lost 0 bases, with 11 bases between them. Germline V lookup: CDR1 MGHRA, CDR2 YSYEKL. CDR3 length: 16 residues. CDR3 residues: CASSQYPVATNEKLFF. CDR3 nucleotides: TGCGCCAGCAGCCAGTATCCCGTTGCAACTAATGAAAAACTGTTTTTT.

V usage is TRBV7-3 and J usage is TRBJ1-1; 7 bases match TRBD1. Germline V CDR1 and CDR2: SGHTA, FQGTGA. The junction had 7 bases not matched to a gene; V was cut back by 4 bases and J by 5 bases. The CDR3 sequence is 14 residues long. CDR3 DNA sequence: TGTGCCAGCAGCTCACAGGGGCCGGGGACTGAAGCTTTCTTT. It yields the protein CASSSQGPGTEAFF.

This clone occurred once. This rearrangement joins TRBV28 to TRBJ1-1; 9 positions match TRBD1. Unmatched junction bases numbered 11, after V lost 6 bases and J lost 6 bases. Germline CDR1 MDHEN, CDR2 SYDVKM. This CDR3 has 15 amino acids. Written as DNA, the CDR3 is TGTGCCAGCAGGGTTAACAGGGGGCGCGGATCTGAAGCTTTCTTT. As protein: CASRVNRGRGSEAFF.

This clone was detected only a few times. The chain joins TRBV24-1 to TRBJ2-3, with TRBD1 as a possible D gene (6 bases). Germline lookup yields CDR1 KGHDR and CDR2 SFDVKD. Deletions cut 1 base from V and 2 bases from J, with 9 bases between. This CDR3 contains 15 residues. CDR3 bases: TGTGCCACCAGTGATTTACAGGGACACACAGATACGCAGTATTTT. Amino acid sequence: CATSDLQGHTDTQYF.

The chain recombines TRBV7-3 with TRBJ1-1; unclear D gene. Looked up from germline, CDR1 is SGHTA and CDR2 is FQGTGA. V was cut by 3 bases and J by 0 bases, with 8 bases left in between. This CDR3 spans 14 amino acids. CDR3 amino acids: CASSFGLMNTEAFF. The CDR3 region has the DNA TGTGCCAGCAGCTTCGGACTGATGAACACTGAAGCTTTCTTT. Together with reference TRBV7-3 and TRBJ1-1, the CDR3 gives the full variable domain: GAGVSQTPSNKVTEKGKYVELRCDPISGHTALYWYRQSLGQGPEFLIYFQGTGAADDSGLPNDRFFAVRPEGSVSTLKIQRTERGDSAVYLCASSFGLMNTEAFFGQGTRLTVV.

The gene calls are TRBV2 and TRBJ1-1; 7 nucleotides agree with TRBD1. CDR1 is SNHLY, CDR2 FYNNEI, per germline. Trimming removed 7 bases from V and 7 bases from J; junction bases left unmatched: 15. The CDR3 extends over 15 amino acids. The CDR3 DNA follows: TGTGCCAGCATTCCCCAAGGGGGCAGCCTCAATGAAGCTTTCTTT. The encoded protein is CASIPQGGSLNEAFF.

This chain uses TRBV13 with TRBJ2-3; D ambiguous. V lost 1 base, J lost 5 bases, and 7 bases lay in between. CDR1 is PRHDT and CDR2 is FYEKMQ in the germline V gene (reference sequence). The CDR3 has 13 amino acids. CDR3: CASSLDAEDTQYF. Here the CDR3 DNA reads TGTGCCAGCAGCTTAGATGCGGAAGATACGCAGTATTTT.

The chain couples TRBV9 to TRBJ2-2, with 9 nucleotides matching TRBD1. Trimming cost V 1 base and J 5 bases; bases outside gene matches: 6. Germline CDR1 SGDLS, CDR2 YYNGEE. This CDR3 is built from 16 residues. CDR3 sequence: CASSVPDRGVTGELFF. CDR3 sequence (DNA): TGTGCCAGCAGCGTACCAGACAGGGGGGTAACCGGGGAGCTGTTTTTT.

J is TRBJ2-7 and V is TRBV6-1, with TRBD1 matching 10 bases. From germline, CDR1 is MNHNS and CDR2 SASEGT. The CDR3 loop spans 15 amino acids. With 2 bases clipped from V and 2 bases from J, the junction kept 3 bases outside the gene matches. The chain's CDR3 is CASSEWDRGTYEQYF. The CDR3 region has the DNA TGTGCCAGCAGTGAATGGGACAGGGGAACCTACGAGCAGTACTTC.

The chain links TRBV5-8 to TRBJ1-2, with 10 bases lining up with TRBD1. V dropped 4 bases and J dropped 8; count of bases not matched to a gene: 11. The CDR3 is made up of 15 amino acids. The germline CDR1 and CDR2 sequences are SGHTS and YDEGEE. The CDR3 DNA reads TGTGCCAGCAGCGGAGGGACAGGGGAGATGAGGGGCTACACCTTC. This gives the protein CASSGGTGEMRGYTF.

The CDR3 is CASSPGTAGETQYF. CDR3 DNA: TGTGCCAGCAGTCCTGGGACAGCGGGAGAGACCCAGTACTTC. This chain links TRBV2 with TRBJ2-5; D is perhaps TRBD1 (7 bases). The CDR3 is made up of 14 amino acids. Germline-derived CDR1 and CDR2 are SNHLY and FYNNEI. V was trimmed by 5 bases and J by 4 bases, leaving 14 bases between them.

This sequence joins TRBV5-1 and TRBJ2-5; D remains unclear. Trimming stripped 5 bases from V and 5 bases from J, with 10 bases between. The CDR3 is 12 amino acids. The V gene's germline CDR1 is SGHRS and CDR2 YFSETQ. This CDR3 is CASRGDGETQYF. Here the CDR3 DNA reads TGCGCCAGCAGAGGAGATGGGGAGACCCAGTACTTC. The variable domain in full, with the rest retrieved from reference TRBV5-1 and TRBJ2-5, is KAGVTQTPRYLIKTRGQQVTLSCSPISGHRSVSWYQQTPGQGLQFLFEYFSETQRNKGNFPGRFSGRQFSNSRSEMNVSTLELGDSALYLCASRGDGETQYFGPGTRLLVL.